This entry lists 27 T cell receptor beta chains sequenced from one sample in a study of post-analysis software for immune sequencing data. Study-wide results and limits: There were five TRBV segments more frequent in patients than controls, and TRBV5-6, TRBV5-1 and TRBV20-1 were among them.

These receptors lack a known antigen. Prepared libraries of TCR beta cDNA carried unique molecular identifiers. Using its own MiXCR run on the PCR reads, TCRdb lists one record per CDR3 protein. Seen here are approximately 730,000 distinct CDR3 sequences, 46% observed once, and the top ten hold 4.9%. Sequenced sample: blood. All receptors come from a girl between 5 and 17 years old with multiple sclerosis.

This clonotype came up a few times. CDR3 nucleotide sequence: TGTGCCACCCGCATGGGGGGTACGAGGTACAATGAGCAGTTCTTC. Amino acids: CATRMGGTRYNEQFF. The chain is built from TRBV15 and TRBJ2-1, with D possibly matching TRBD2 (6 bases). CDR3 length equals 15 residues. V dropped 8 bases and J dropped 4 bases, with 18 bases sitting between them. Germline CDR1 LNHNV, CDR2 YYDKDF (reference sequence). Together with reference TRBV15 and TRBJ2-1, the CDR3 gives the full variable domain: DAMVIQNPRYQVTQFGKPVTLSCSQTLNHNVMYWYQQKSSQAPKLLFHYYDKDFNNEADTPDNFQSRRPNTSFCFLDIRSPGLGDTAMYLCATRMGGTRYNEQFFGPGTRLTVL.

This clonotype was recorded a few times. This rearrangement joins TRBV6-5 to TRBJ1-2; perhaps TRBD1 as D (6 bases). Germline V gives CDR1 MNHEY, CDR2 SVGAGI. The CDR3 totals 15 residues. V lost 4 bases to trimming and J lost 4 bases, with 16 bases between them. The CDR3 sequence is CASSSAGGWGYGYTF. CDR3 sequence (DNA): TGTGCCAGCAGTTCCGCCGGGGGCTGGGGCTATGGCTACACCTTC.

The rearrangement links TRBV10-3 to TRBJ2-4; the match to TRBD2 covers 9 bases. The J call may be incorrect, as the DNA end agrees better with TRBJ2-7. Germline V lookup: CDR1 ENHRY, CDR2 SYGVKD. This CDR3 is built from 17 residues. CDR3 nucleotides: TGTGCCATCAGTGATCGGTCTAGCGGGACGACTTCCTACGAGCAGTACTTC. Translated, it gives CAISDRSSGTTSYEQYF.

The chain links TRBV7-9 to TRBJ1-2; a weak D match, TRBD1 (6 bases). The CDR3 covers 16 residues. The germline V gene has CDR1 SEHNR and CDR2 FQNEAQ (reference sequence). The V and J ends lost 3 bases and 4 bases respectively, with 18 bases between them. The CDR3 sequence is CASSFPVRGVPYGYTF. DNA of the CDR3: TGTGCCAGCAGCTTCCCCGTAAGGGGGGTTCCCTATGGCTACACCTTC. Drawing the rest from reference TRBV7-9 and TRBJ1-2, the complete variable domain is DTGVSQNPRHKITKRGQNVTFRCDPISEHNRLYWYRQTLGQGPEFLTYFQNEAQLEKSRLLSDRFSAERPKGSFSTLEIQRTEQGDSAMYLCASSFPVRGVPYGYTFGSGTRLTVV.

The CDR3 bases are TGTGCCAGCAGTTTCGACCGGCGGATGCAGTACTTC. It yields the protein CASSFDRRMQYF. The chain uses TRBV12-3 or TRBV12-4 and TRBJ2-4; no clear D. The CDR3 consists of 12 residues. Trimming took 3 bases from V and 13 from J, leaving 13 bases between them.

V usage is TRBV20-1 and J usage is TRBJ2-4, with D possibly TRBD2 on 6 matching bases. V was trimmed by 1 base and J by 1 base, leaving 11 bases between them. The CDR3 sequence is 15 residues long. Germline V gene lookup returns CDR1 DFQATT and CDR2 SNEGSKA (reference sequence). CDR3 DNA sequence: TGCAGTGCTAGAGCGGGGGAGCTGGCCAAAAACATTCAGTACTTC. Translated: CSARAGELAKNIQYF.

There are a few counts of this clonotype. The CDR3 reads CAISGREREKLFF. The CDR3 DNA sequence: TGTGCCATCAGTGGCAGGGAACGTGAAAAACTGTTTTTT. The V gene is TRBV10-3, the J gene TRBJ1-4, with D possibly TRBD1 on 5 matching bases. The V gene lost 4 bases and the J gene lost 7 bases, with 10 bases spanning the gap. Germline-derived CDR1 and CDR2 are ENHRY and SYGVKD. The CDR3 consists of 13 residues.

The genes are TRBV7-9 and TRBJ2-3, with a possible D match to TRBD1 (5 bases). The V end was cut by 2 bases, the J end by 6 bases, with 9 bases between. The V gene's germline CDR1 is SEHNR and CDR2 FQNEAQ (reference sequence). The CDR3 has 13 amino acids. DNA of the CDR3: TGTGCCAGCAGCTTAACTAACAGGGATACGCAGTATTTT. It translates to CASSLTNRDTQYF.

The genes are TRBV24-1 and TRBJ2-2; D ambiguous. The CDR3 extends over 13 amino acids. V lost 2 bases to trimming and J lost 6 bases, with 6 bases between them. The germline V gene has CDR1 KGHDR and CDR2 SFDVKD. The CDR3 region is CATSDSRAGELFF. CDR3 bases: TGTGCCACCAGTGATTCTAGGGCCGGGGAGCTGTTTTTT.

This clonotype has a handful of counts. This chain uses TRBV4-2 with TRBJ2-1; the D is unclear. The V gene's germline CDR1 is LGHNA and CDR2 YNFKEQ. This CDR3 comprises 13 residues. V lost 1 base and J 6 bases, leaving 7 bases between the germline ends. In nucleotides, the CDR3 is TGTGCCAGCAGCCAAGGCCGGTCCAATGAGCAGTTCTTC. Its translation is CASSQGRSNEQFF.

This clonotype was seen a handful of times. V is TRBV20-1 and J is TRBJ2-3, with D possibly TRBD2 on 6 matching bases. This CDR3 region has 14 residues. CDR1 and CDR2 (germline): DFQATT, SNEGSKA (reference sequence). V was trimmed by 7 bases and J by 2 bases, leaving 16 bases between them. The CDR3 region is CSGGVGVTTDTQYF. CDR3 coding DNA: TGCAGTGGCGGGGTAGGGGTTACCACAGATACGCAGTATTTT.

This clonotype was found a few times. The V gene is TRBV20-1, the J gene TRBJ2-7; D is ambiguous. Germline V CDR1 and CDR2: DFQATT, SNEGSKA (reference sequence). V shed 3 bases and J shed 7 bases, with 19 bases lying between them. The CDR3 runs 14 residues. CDR3 in amino acids: CSARNGPRRWEQYF. The DNA for the CDR3 is TGCAGTGCTAGGAATGGGCCCCGAAGGTGGGAGCAGTACTTC.

This rearrangement joins TRBV12-3 or TRBV12-4 to TRBJ2-6; the D gene could be TRBD1 or TRBD2 (6 bases each). V shed 3 bases and J shed 0 bases, with 15 bases lying between them. The CDR3 length is 18 residues. CDR3 nucleotide sequence: TGTGCCAGCAGTTTTAACAGGGACTGGAGCTCTGGGGCCAACGTCCTGACTTTC. This gives the protein CASSFNRDWSSGANVLTF.

The gene calls are TRBV15 and TRBJ1-4; D call uncertain. The CDR3 is made up of 12 amino acids. Germline CDR1 reads LNHNV; CDR2 reads YYDKDF (reference sequence). V lost 3 bases and J lost 8, with 7 bases in between. CDR3 loop: CATSSSSEKLFF. CDR3 DNA: TGTGCCACCAGCAGTAGTTCGGAAAAACTGTTTTTT.

The sample holds a few counts of this clonotype. CDR3 sequence (DNA): TGTGCCAGCTCACCGGGACAGGGGGCGGATGACTACACCTTC. It codes for CASSPGQGADDYTF. The rearrangement joins TRBV18 to TRBJ1-2; 12 bases are a match to TRBD1. CDR3 length: 14 residues. The ends lost 3 bases at V and 10 bases at J; junction bases unmatched: 6. Germline V gene lookup returns CDR1 KGHSH and CDR2 LQKENI.

The chain couples TRBV27 to TRBJ2-1; possibly TRBD2 for D (5 bases). V lost 6 bases and J lost 4, with 16 bases in between. This CDR3 is built from 15 residues. Germline assignment: CDR1 MNHEY and CDR2 SMNVEV (reference sequence). The CDR3 sequence: CASRITGIPYNEQFF. The CDR3 nucleotides are TGTGCCAGCAGAATTACGGGGATCCCTTACAATGAGCAGTTCTTC.

The chain employs TRBV25-1 and TRBJ2-7; TRBD1 matches 9 bases. V lost 4 bases and J lost 2; bases outside the gene matches: 3. The CDR3 is 14 residues long. Germline V gene lookup returns CDR1 MGHDK and CDR2 SYGVNS. The CDR3 coding sequence is TGTGCCAGCAGTGGACAGGGGGTCGCCTACGAGCAGTACTTC. This translates into CASSGQGVAYEQYF.

This chain joins TRBV5-6 and TRBJ2-7; 7 nucleotides match TRBD2. Looked up from germline, CDR1 is SGHDT and CDR2 is YYEEEE. V was clipped by 5 bases and J by 0 bases; unmatched bases: 5. The CDR3 runs to 14 residues. The CDR3 loop is CASRTWGGSYEQYF. The CDR3 nucleotides are TGTGCCAGCAGAACATGGGGGGGCTCCTACGAGCAGTACTTC.

The rearrangement links TRBV3-1 to TRBJ2-5; the D gene is possibly TRBD2 (6 bases). The length of the CDR3 is 14 residues. Per germline, CDR1 LGHDT and CDR2 YNNKEL (reference sequence). With 2 bases removed from V and 3 bases from J, the gap between germline ends came to 10 bases. CDR3 loop: CASSQIGEEETQYF. In DNA form, the CDR3 reads TGTGCCAGCAGCCAAATTGGGGAGGAAGAGACCCAGTACTTC.

Points on this clonotype: Mismatch with germline at one junction end may stem from a read error. The V gene is TRBV12-3 or TRBV12-4, the J gene TRBJ2-3, with a possible D match to TRBD2 (6 bases). The CDR3 extends over 13 amino acids. DNA of the CDR3: TGTGCCAGCAGTTTCGGGGGAACAGATACGGAGTATTTT. Its translation is CASSFGGTDTEYF.

The chain couples TRBV7-9 to TRBJ2-3; unclear D gene. Trimming stripped 1 base from V and 4 bases from J, with 9 bases between. This CDR3 spans 14 amino acids. Per the germline V gene, CDR1 is SEHNR and CDR2 is FQNEAQ (reference sequence). CDR3 loop: CASSLVSSPDTQYF. CDR3 bases: TGTGCCAGCAGCTTAGTTTCGAGTCCAGATACGCAGTATTTT.

This chain connects TRBV7-2 to TRBJ2-1; D ambiguous. The CDR3 totals 15 residues. The V gene's germline CDR1 is SGHTA and CDR2 FQGNSA. V was trimmed by 5 bases and J by 5 bases, leaving 16 bases between them. DNA for the CDR3: TGTGCCAGCAGCCCCCATTCCGGGCTTAACAATGAGCAGTTCTTC. Its protein is CASSPHSGLNNEQFF.

This clonotype was seen only a few times. V is TRBV29-1 and J is TRBJ2-7, with D tentatively TRBD1 or TRBD2 (5 bases each). Germline V gene data show CDR1 as SQVTM and CDR2 as ANQGSEA. This CDR3 has 13 residues. The germline V and J ends were trimmed by 4 bases and 3 bases, with 13 bases remaining between them. CDR3 nucleotides: TGCAGCGTTGCGCCGGGGACCAGCTACGAGCAGTACTTC. Its protein is CSVAPGTSYEQYF.

This sequence joins TRBV11-2 and TRBJ2-1; D is uncertain. Germline CDR1 reads SGHAT; CDR2 reads FQNNGV. V was trimmed by 7 bases and J by 0 bases, leaving 16 bases between them. The CDR3 runs to 16 residues. The CDR3 coding sequence is TGTGCCAGCACCGCGTTAAGAAACAGCTCCTACAATGAGCAGTTCTTC. Its translation: CASTALRNSSYNEQFF.

The V call is TRBV12-3 or TRBV12-4, the J call TRBJ1-2; D is unresolved. V was clipped by 8 bases and J by 4 bases, with 11 bases between them. This CDR3 region has 12 residues. CDR3 nucleotides: TGTGCCAGCGGCCTTGTTGGCTATGGCTACACCTTC. Protein: CASGLVGYGYTF.

To note about this clonotype: An end of the junction does not agree with germline; a read error may underlie this. J is TRBJ2-2 and V is TRBV4-1; 13 positions agree with TRBD2. This CDR3 has 15 residues. Germline V CDR1 and CDR2: MGHRA, YSYEKL. CDR3 sequence reads: CASTQNGLAGEELFF. The CDR3 DNA reads TGCGCCAGCACCCAAAACGGACTAGCGGGAGAGGAGCTGTTTTTT.

This clonotype has just a few counts. This chain uses TRBV29-1 with TRBJ2-5; no firm D call. Germline V gene sequence: CDR1 SQVTM, CDR2 ANQGSEA. The V end was cut by 4 bases, the J end by 4 bases, with 7 bases between. The CDR3 has 11 amino acids. This chain's CDR3 is CSVAMLETQYF. For the CDR3, the DNA is TGCAGCGTTGCGATGTTAGAGACCCAGTACTTC.